This T cell receptor (beta chain) comes out of a study of blood T cell repertoires in COVID-19 (dated by TCRdb to about 2020). About the investigation overall: Samples covering the acute and convalescent phases of COVID-19 were provided by collaborators in the United States, Italy and Spain. A de-identified subject ID, COVID-19 status, age in years and sex were almost always included in the sample metadata. The repertoires were released in a freely available public database meant as a resource for research on the immune response to SARS-CoV-2. Samples were obtained from the ongoing ImmuneRACE study (first 160 participants) and from about 1,300 subjects provided by 6 global collaborators. Subjects who had been exposed to COVID-19, were actively infected with it, or had recovered from it provided the deeply sampled blood TCRbeta repertoires that made up the dataset. The material from the prospective study consisted of cDNA or gDNA derived from T cells, B-cell-depleted T cells, or PBMCs. Where available, HLA class I and class II types were taken from metadata supplied by the sample provider and were not determined by assay-based typing. On the study overall, not on this receptor specifically: How much clinical and demographic metadata was included differed by source and by participant, and the metadata was provided uncurated.

The immunoSEQ Assay, a bias-controlled multiplex PCR, was used to amplify TCRbeta CDR3 regions from genomic DNA. As for how the authors treated the data: The number of nucleated cells in each sample was estimated by amplification of reference gene primers within the assay. Sequence reads were collapsed and filtered to measure the absolute abundance of every unique TCRbeta CDR3 rearrangement. For each sample, productive Simpson clonality was calculated as the square root of Simpson's diversity index over productive rearrangements. As stored in TCRdb, this immuneACCESS dataset retains in-frame rearrangements with V and J assigned. A fraction of the clones does not appear; measured against another copy, unresolved V genes explain less than half of the discrepancy, and the remainder lacks a known reason. D and trimming were read from the DNA, whereas the V and J calls and clone size are those reported in that table. The sample table shows approximately 160,000 clones, and about 74% are seen once. Roughly 8.6% of the sample goes to the ten largest clones.

Whole blood was collected in K2EDTA tubes by collaborating institutions according to the institutions' own protocols. For TCRbeta analysis, collaborators shipped samples as frozen whole blood, isolated PBMCs, or DNA extracted from either of those sample types. CDR1 and CDR2 (GTSNPN, SVGIG) derive from the germline V gene (reference sequence). V has 0 bases trimmed and J has 0 bases trimmed; junction bases matching no gene number 1. The CDR3 covers 14 residues, taking in both the cysteine and the phenylalanine. Of all the DNA, just the CDR3 is kept, 42 bases in frame from base 1. This clone was observed a single time. Its antigen specificity is not known. The sample holds no much larger clone one base away, and base qualities are not on file.

The clonotype comes from a man between 60 and 75 years old with acute or convalescent COVID-19. The chain uses TRBV30 and TRBJ1-1, with TRBD1 matching 7 junction bases. What was sequenced was peripheral blood. The DNA is as follows: TGTGCCTGGAGTGTGGGACAGATGAACACTGAAGCTTTCTTT. Its protein product is CAWSVGQMNTEAFF.